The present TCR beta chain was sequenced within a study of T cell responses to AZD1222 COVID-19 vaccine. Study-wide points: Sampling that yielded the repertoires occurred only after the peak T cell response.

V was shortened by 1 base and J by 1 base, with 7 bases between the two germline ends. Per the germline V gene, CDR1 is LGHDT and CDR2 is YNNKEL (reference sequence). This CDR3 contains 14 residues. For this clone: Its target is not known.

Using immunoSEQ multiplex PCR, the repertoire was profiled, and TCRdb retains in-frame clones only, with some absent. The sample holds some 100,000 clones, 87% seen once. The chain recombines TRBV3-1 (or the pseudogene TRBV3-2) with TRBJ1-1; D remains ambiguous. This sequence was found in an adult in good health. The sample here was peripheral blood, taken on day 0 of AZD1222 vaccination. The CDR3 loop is CASSQGPGNTEAFF. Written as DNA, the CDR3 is TGTGCCAGCAGCCAAGGGCCCGGGAACACTGAAGCTTTCTTT.